What follows are 20 T cell receptor beta chains derived from one specimen sequenced in a study of cytomegalovirus exposure and HLA in healthy donors. The PCR was carried out with 60 Vbeta primers and 13 Jbeta primers. TCRdb's copy holds only in-frame clones and misses some; the assay was immunoSEQ multiplex PCR. Here the sample table reports under 50,000 clones. Sequencing was done on a sample of PBMCs. The receptor set was obtained from a male donor in good health and CMV-seronegative.

The gene calls are TRBV29-1 and TRBJ2-2, with D tentatively TRBD2 (5 bases). The CDR3 has 13 amino acids. Trimming removed 3 bases at V and 4 bases at J, with 9 bases between. In germline, CDR1 is SQVTM, CDR2 ANQGSEA. The CDR3 coding sequence is TGCAGCGTTGACACTAGTCGCACCGGGGAGCTGTTTTTT. Its protein is CSVDTSRTGELFF.

V is TRBV7-2 and J is TRBJ2-7; TRBD1 matches at 8 bases. Germline CDR1 is SGHTA and CDR2 is FQGNSA. This CDR3 has 13 residues. Losses at the gene ends were 4 bases for V and 5 bases for J; bases not matched to a gene: 4. CDR3: CASSSDRVNEQYF. The DNA of the CDR3 is TGTGCCAGCAGCTCGGACAGGGTAAACGAGCAGTACTTC.

The genes are TRBV18 and TRBJ1-1; 9 bases align to TRBD1. V lost 4 bases, J lost 4 bases, and 4 bases stayed unmatched. CDR3 size: 14 residues. The germline V gene encodes CDR1 KGHSH and CDR2 LQKENI. The CDR3 nucleotides are TGTGCCAGCTCACAGGGACAGGGTTCCACTGAAGCTTTCTTT. Protein sequence: CASSQGQGSTEAFF.

V is TRBV6-4 and J is TRBJ1-1; 10 bases are a match to TRBD1. The CDR3 length is 13 residues. V was clipped by 7 bases and J by 4 bases; unmatched bases: 3. From germline, CDR1 is MRHNA and CDR2 SNTAGT. The CDR3 region is CASKRTGGTEAFF. CDR3 in DNA: TGTGCCAGCAAGCGGACAGGGGGCACTGAAGCTTTCTTT.

V gene TRBV19 combines with J gene TRBJ1-5; 7 bases align to TRBD1. The germline gives CDR1 LNHDA, CDR2 SQIVND (reference sequence). CDR3 length equals 15 residues. The V and J ends lost 6 bases and 2 bases, in that order; junction bases with no gene match: 7. The CDR3 DNA follows: TGTGCCAGTAGCCTGACAGGGCCGCGCAATCAGCCCCAGCATTTT. This sequence encodes CASSLTGPRNQPQHF.

V usage is TRBV5-1 and J usage is TRBJ1-6; TRBD1 agrees at 7 bases. The CDR3 has 15 amino acids. V was pared by 3 bases and J by 13 bases, with 13 bases of the junction left unmatched. Germline CDR1 is SGHRS and CDR2 is YFSETQ. The chain's CDR3 is CASSSLGQNVMPLHF. CDR3 nucleotides: TGCGCCAGCAGCTCGTTGGGACAGAACGTCATGCCCCTCCACTTT.

V is TRBV29-1 and J is TRBJ1-1; no reliable D call. With 5 bases removed from V and 4 bases from J, the gap between germline ends came to 8 bases. The germline V gene has CDR1 SQVTM and CDR2 ANQGSEA. The CDR3 spans 11 residues. The CDR3 sequence is CSVSVGTEAFF. In DNA form, the CDR3 reads TGCAGCGTTTCGGTTGGCACTGAAGCTTTCTTT.

V is TRBV19 and J is TRBJ2-5, with D possibly matching TRBD1 (6 bases). This CDR3 is built from 16 residues. Germline CDR1 LNHDA, CDR2 SQIVND (reference sequence). V lost 7 bases and J lost 4, with 22 bases in between. CDR3 DNA sequence: TGTGCCAGTACCCCAACTTTGGGCAGGGGAATAGAGACCCAGTACTTC. Translated, it gives CASTPTLGRGIETQYF. Based on the CDR3 plus reference TRBV19 and TRBJ2-5, the full variable domain is DGGITQSPKYLFRKEGQNVTLSCEQNLNHDAMYWYRQDPGQGLRLIYYSQIVNDFQKGDIAEGYSVSREKKESFPLTVTSAQKNPTAFYLCASTPTLGRGIETQYFGPGTRLLVL.

This rearrangement joins TRBV4-2 to TRBJ2-3; 7 bases are a match to TRBD2. CDR1 is LGHNA and CDR2 is YNFKEQ in the germline V gene. Trimming removed 1 base from V and 2 bases from J; junction bases left unmatched: 6. This CDR3 has 16 residues. CDR3 nucleotides: TGTGCCAGCAGCCAAGTCGGCGCGGGGGTCACAGATACGCAGTATTTT. It encodes CASSQVGAGVTDTQYF.

The V gene is TRBV13, the J gene TRBJ1-3; 9 bases align to TRBD1. The junction had 6 bases not matched to a gene; V was cut back by 3 bases and J by 0 bases. Germline loops: CDR1 PRHDT, CDR2 FYEKMQ (reference sequence). This CDR3 contains 17 residues. The CDR3 region has the DNA TGTGCCAGCAGCTTCCCAGGACAGGGGAGCTCTGGAAACACCATATATTTT. It encodes CASSFPGQGSSGNTIYF.

The rearrangement joins TRBV18 to TRBJ1-4, with D uncertain. The CDR3 contains 16 residues. The V end was cut by 2 bases, the J end by 7 bases, with 17 bases between. Germline CDR1 KGHSH, CDR2 LQKENI. DNA of the CDR3: TGTGCCAGCTCACCAAGGGCCGGGAAGGGCGGTGAAAAACTGTTTTTT. Translated: CASSPRAGKGGEKLFF.

The chain's CDR3 is CASSLSPAVNYGYTF. CDR3 bases: TGTGCCAGTAGCCTCTCACCGGCGGTGAACTATGGCTACACCTTC. The chain has TRBV19 and TRBJ1-2; D unresolved. This CDR3 is built from 15 residues. Germline V gives CDR1 LNHDA, CDR2 SQIVND (reference sequence). V lost 6 bases and J lost 2, with 16 bases in between.

The chain recombines TRBV5-4 with TRBJ2-5, with unresolved D. V lost 0 bases, J lost 4 bases, and 7 bases lay in between. This CDR3 is 13 amino acids long. From germline, CDR1 is SGHNT and CDR2 YYREEE (reference sequence). In DNA, the CDR3 is TGTGCCAGCAGCTTGGAGGCGGCAGAGACCCAGTACTTC. This translates into CASSLEAAETQYF.

V usage is TRBV19 and J usage is TRBJ2-1; D unresolved. Trimming pared 5 bases from V and 10 bases from J, leaving 12 bases between. CDR3 length equals 12 residues. Germline V CDR1 and CDR2: LNHDA, SQIVND (reference sequence). The DNA for the CDR3 is TGTGCCAGTAGTGGGTTGAGGAACGAGCAGTTCTTC. Its protein is CASSGLRNEQFF. Combining the CDR3 with reference TRBV19 and TRBJ2-1 gives the whole variable domain DGGITQSPKYLFRKEGQNVTLSCEQNLNHDAMYWYRQDPGQGLRLIYYSQIVNDFQKGDIAEGYSVSREKKESFPLTVTSAQKNPTAFYLCASSGLRNEQFFGPGTRLTVL.

The J gene is TRBJ1-5, the V gene TRBV2, with 11 bases that match TRBD1. Germline-derived CDR1 and CDR2 are SNHLY and FYNNEI. The ends lost 11 bases at V and 5 bases at J; junction bases unmatched: 5. The CDR3 loop spans 13 amino acids. The CDR3 loop reads CASWTGGDQPQHF. CDR3 in DNA: TGTGCCTCTTGGACAGGGGGCGATCAGCCCCAGCATTTT.

The chain has TRBV7-9 and TRBJ1-1, with D possibly being TRBD1 (6 bases). From germline, CDR1 is SEHNR and CDR2 FQNEAQ (reference sequence). This CDR3 is 11 amino acids long. With 5 bases removed from V and 11 bases from J, the gap between germline ends came to 12 bases. The CDR3: CASSTDRLAFF. In DNA, the CDR3 is TGTGCCAGCAGCACCGACAGGTTGGCTTTCTTT.

The J gene is TRBJ2-1, the V gene TRBV4-2; 7 nucleotides align to TRBD1. V shed 3 bases, J shed 7 bases, and the junction held 12 bases outside the gene matches. There are 16 residues in the CDR3. Germline V CDR1 and CDR2: LGHNA, YNFKEQ. The CDR3 is CASSQMTGTKVNEQFF. The CDR3 coding sequence is TGTGCCAGCAGCCAGATGACAGGGACAAAGGTAAATGAGCAGTTCTTC.

The J gene is TRBJ2-7, the V gene TRBV20-1, with no clear D. V was cut by 5 bases and J by 6 bases, with 8 bases left in between. Germline V gene sequence: CDR1 DFQATT, CDR2 SNEGSKA (reference sequence). This CDR3 comprises 10 residues. The CDR3, as DNA: TGCAGTGCTCTTAGTGGCGAGCAGTACTTC. Its translation: CSALSGEQYF.

This chain joins TRBV10-3 and TRBJ2-5; D ambiguous. The V end lost 5 bases, the J end lost 4 bases, and 5 bases lay between the germline ends. The germline V gene has CDR1 ENHRY and CDR2 SYGVKD. The CDR3 sequence is 11 residues long. The CDR3 spells CAISFGETQYF. CDR3 DNA: TGTGCCATCAGTTTCGGAGAGACCCAGTACTTC.

The rearrangement links TRBV7-7 to TRBJ2-2; no clear D gene. The V gene's germline CDR1 is SSHAT and CDR2 FNYEAQ (reference sequence). This CDR3 comprises 15 residues. Trimming took off 2 bases at V and 4 bases at J, with 11 bases between the two ends. Written as DNA, the CDR3 is TGTGCCAGCAGCTTAAACGGAGCAACCACCGGGGAGCTGTTTTTT. It codes for CASSLNGATTGELFF.